The sequence of this TCR beta chain was determined in a study of CD8 T cells in ankylosing spondylitis. This clonotype was seen a handful of times. The CDR3 is made up of 15 amino acids. Trimming cost V 4 bases and J 0 bases, with 12 bases left between them. CDR1 and CDR2 from the germline V gene are ENHRY and SYGVKD. From the 5' RACE reads, TCRdb called clonotypes with MiXCR, one entry per CDR3 protein. The sample consists of around 340,000 distinct CDR3 sequences, roughly 14% of them appearing once. The chain couples TRBV10-3 to TRBJ1-2, with unresolved D. The TCR sequence derives from a male donor with ankylosing spondylitis or in good health (not recorded which). The sample comprised blood, either unsorted or a sorted T cell fraction (not recorded which). CDR3 in DNA: TGTGCCATCAGTGTTGAGGGCCGGGCTAACTATGGCTACACCTTC. Residues: CAISVEGRANYGYTF.